Listed here are 29 T cell receptor beta chains from one sample, sequenced in a study of radiation and T cells in renal cell carcinoma. Time point reported: baseline pretreatment blood. Treatment reported: 15 Gy SBRT to primary tumor, nephrectomy 4 weeks later. Assay used: immunoSEQ multiplex PCR; TCRdb lists only in-frame clones, some missing. The table includes 45,000 or so clones, 65% to 90% detected once. The input for sequencing was blood, taken from a patient whose treatment included radiotherapy and nephrectomy. Every receptor here comes from a woman between 65 and 79 years old with renal cell carcinoma.

V usage is TRBV5-1 and J usage is TRBJ2-7; 9 nucleotides line up with TRBD2. Trimming took 5 bases from V and 0 from J; bases not matched to a gene: 6. The CDR3 runs to 15 residues. The germline CDR1 and CDR2 sequences are SGHRS and YFSETQ. CDR3 in DNA: TGCGCCAGCAGTTCATCTAGCGGGGTCTCCTACGAGCAGTACTTC. This translates into CASSSSSGVSYEQYF.

The chain recombines TRBV5-4 with TRBJ1-3, with D unclear. The V gene's germline CDR1 is SGHNT and CDR2 YYREEE (reference sequence). V was shortened by 0 bases and J by 2 bases, with 9 bases between the two germline ends. The CDR3 loop spans 15 amino acids. The chain's CDR3 is CASSLAGSTGNTIYF. The CDR3 DNA sequence: TGTGCCAGCAGCTTGGCGGGGTCCACTGGAAACACCATATATTTT.

This clone was observed a few times. The genes are TRBV6-1 and TRBJ1-6, with D possibly being TRBD1 (5 bases). Trimming shortened V by 8 bases and J by 10 bases, and 15 bases separated the two germline ends. Germline assignment: CDR1 MNHNS and CDR2 SASEGT. CDR3 length: 13 amino acids. CDR3 residues: CASDRRDGSPLHF. The DNA of the CDR3 is TGTGCCAGCGATCGACGGGACGGATCACCCCTCCACTTT.

This sequence joins TRBV4-1 and TRBJ2-7; 7 bases match TRBD2. The CDR3 contains 16 residues. Germline V gene data show CDR1 as MGHRA and CDR2 as YSYEKL. Trimming removed 1 base from V and 0 bases from J; junction bases left unmatched: 6. The CDR3 sequence is CASSQGEGRSSYEQYF. In DNA, the CDR3 is TGCGCCAGCAGCCAAGGGGAGGGCCGTAGCTCCTACGAGCAGTACTTC.

The CDR3 bases are TGCGCCAGCACTCTAGCCCCATCAGATACGCAGTATTTT. Translation gives CASTLAPSDTQYF. V gene TRBV10-2 combines with J gene TRBJ2-3; perhaps TRBD2 as D (5 bases). Germline CDR1 WSHSY, CDR2 SAAADI. The V end was cut by 7 bases, the J end by 4 bases, with 12 bases between. The CDR3 spans 13 residues.

This clone has a single count. Germline is not matched at one junction end, which may reflect a read error. Other DNA sequences in this sample translate to the same CDR3. The chain links TRBV13 to TRBJ2-2, with 8 positions matching TRBD2. From germline, CDR1 is PRHDT and CDR2 FYEKMQ (reference sequence). The length of the CDR3 is 17 residues. The chain's CDR3 is CASSRKTSGANTGELFF. The CDR3 nucleotides are TGTGCCAGCAGCCGCAAAACTAGCGGAGCGAATACCGGGGAGCTGTTTTTT.

V is TRBV5-4 and J is TRBJ2-2; D gene ambiguous. This CDR3 has 15 amino acids. Trimming shortened V by 0 bases and J by 4 bases, and 10 bases separated the two germline ends. The germline CDR1 and CDR2 sequences are SGHNT and YYREEE (reference sequence). The CDR3 loop is CASSLVGLGTGELFF. The CDR3 nucleotides are TGTGCCAGCAGCTTGGTGGGCCTCGGCACCGGGGAGCTGTTTTTT.

This chain's CDR3 is CASSVTSGGLDTQYF. CDR3 nucleotide sequence: TGTGCCAGCAGCGTGACTAGCGGGGGGTTAGATACGCAGTATTTT. The rearrangement joins TRBV11-2 to TRBJ2-3; 13 nucleotides agree with TRBD2. J gave up 5 bases and V 5 bases, and 4 bases lay outside the gene matches. The CDR3 spans 15 residues. Germline lookup yields CDR1 SGHAT and CDR2 FQNNGV.

This chain connects TRBV19 to TRBJ2-1, with TRBD2 matching 11 bases. CDR1 and CDR2 (germline): LNHDA, SQIVND (reference sequence). The V and J ends lost 7 bases and 3 bases, in that order; junction bases with no gene match: 5. This CDR3 is built from 15 residues. The CDR3 loop is CASKGTSGFYNEQFF. Written as DNA, the CDR3 is TGTGCCAGTAAAGGGACTAGCGGCTTCTACAATGAGCAGTTCTTC.

V gene TRBV5-1 combines with J gene TRBJ2-1, with 11 nucleotides matching TRBD2. The CDR3 consists of 15 residues. The germline gives CDR1 SGHRS, CDR2 YFSETQ. J was trimmed by 7 bases and V by 0 bases; bases with no gene match: 3. The DNA of the CDR3 is TGCGCCAGCAGCTTGGTAGCGGGAGGGGGAAATGAGCAGTTCTTC. Its protein is CASSLVAGGGNEQFF.

The chain is built from TRBV7-6 and TRBJ1-4; weak D call: TRBD1 (6 bases). CDR3 length: 22 amino acids. Germline CDR1 is SGHVS and CDR2 is FNYEAQ. Trimming shortened V by 2 bases and J by 1 base, and 29 bases separated the two germline ends. CDR3: CASSLSHEEGQRGWRTNEKLFF. CDR3 coding DNA: TGTGCCAGCAGCTTAAGTCACGAGGAAGGACAGAGAGGGTGGAGAACTAATGAAAAACTGTTTTTT.

The rearrangement links TRBV5-5 to TRBJ2-7, with TRBD2 matching over 10 bases. This CDR3 comprises 16 residues. Germline lookup yields CDR1 SGHKS and CDR2 YYEKEE (reference sequence). The J segment lost 7 bases and the V segment lost 0 bases, leaving 10 bases of the junction unmatched. The CDR3 bases are TGTGCCAGCAGCTTGGTTCCCACTAGCGGGGCCGGGGAGCAGTACTTC. This codes for CASSLVPTSGAGEQYF.

A few counts support this clone. This rearrangement joins TRBV5-1 to TRBJ1-4; maybe TRBD1 (5 bases). The V end was cut by 0 bases, the J end by 14 bases, with 17 bases between. Germline V gives CDR1 SGHRS, CDR2 YFSETQ. The length of the CDR3 is 14 residues. CDR3 amino acids: CASSLVESGSGLFF. The CDR3 bases are TGCGCCAGCAGCTTGGTAGAGTCAGGGTCCGGGCTGTTTTTT.

This clone was detected once. The chain couples TRBV5-1 to TRBJ2-2; D might be TRBD2 (6 bases). The V end lost 5 bases, the J end lost 1 base, and 12 bases lay between the germline ends. Germline values: CDR1 SGHRS, CDR2 YFSETQ. There are 15 residues in the CDR3. This CDR3 reads CASRFSAGNTGELFF. CDR3 nucleotides: TGCGCCAGCAGGTTTTCAGCGGGGAACACCGGGGAGCTGTTTTTT.

The chain uses TRBV4-1 and TRBJ2-1; D possibly corresponds to TRBD2 (6 bases). Trimming removed 3 bases from V and 7 bases from J, with 13 bases in between. Looked up from germline, CDR1 is MGHRA and CDR2 is YSYEKL. The CDR3 runs to 14 residues. In DNA form, the CDR3 reads TGCGCCAGCAGCCATAACGGGGGACCGAATGAGCAGTTCTTC. Residues: CASSHNGGPNEQFF.

Only one count was recorded for this clone. The gene calls are TRBV29-1 and TRBJ2-1; D might be TRBD2 (5 bases). The germline V gene has CDR1 SQVTM and CDR2 ANQGSEA. CDR3 length equals 13 residues. Trimming removed 1 base from V and 8 bases from J, with 12 bases in between. This CDR3 is CSVEGFGIYEQFF. In nucleotides, the CDR3 is TGCAGCGTTGAAGGGTTCGGGATCTATGAGCAGTTCTTC.

This clone was recorded once. The V call is TRBV15, the J call TRBJ1-5; 9 nucleotides align to TRBD1. The CDR3 totals 20 residues. J gave up 2 bases and V 4 bases, and 18 bases lay outside the gene matches. Germline values: CDR1 LNHNV, CDR2 YYDKDF (reference sequence). CDR3 sequence (DNA): TGTGCCACCAGCACCACCGTCCCGGGACAGGGTCGAAGCCGCAATCAGCCCCAGCATTTT. Its protein is CATSTTVPGQGRSRNQPQHF.

This chain uses TRBV7-9 with TRBJ2-7; maybe TRBD1 (6 bases). Trimming removed 6 bases from V and 5 bases from J, with 11 bases in between. This CDR3 has 12 residues. The germline CDR1 and CDR2 sequences are SEHNR and FQNEAQ (reference sequence). CDR3: CASSQGLDEQYF. The CDR3, as DNA: TGTGCCAGCAGTCAGGGGTTGGACGAGCAGTACTTC.

Details on this clone: The sample carries other DNA sequences with the same CDR3. This chain uses TRBV19 with TRBJ2-3, with a possible D match to TRBD2 (5 bases). Germline-derived CDR1 and CDR2 are LNHDA and SQIVND (reference sequence). With 5 bases removed from V and 0 bases from J, the gap between germline ends came to 9 bases. The CDR3 sequence is 14 residues long. The CDR3 coding sequence is TGTGCCAGTAGTCCCCGGACTAGCACAGATACGCAGTATTTT. Translating it yields CASSPRTSTDTQYF.

This chain connects TRBV2 to TRBJ1-2, with a possible D match to TRBD1 (6 bases). Germline V gene data show CDR1 as SNHLY and CDR2 as FYNNEI. The ends were cut back, 6 bases at V and 6 bases at J, with 17 bases in the middle. The CDR3 runs 14 residues. CDR3 residues: CASRVSQGQNGYTF. CDR3 coding DNA: TGTGCCAGCAGAGTTAGTCAGGGACAAAATGGCTACACCTTC. The full variable domain, its missing parts supplied by reference TRBV2 and TRBJ1-2, is EPEVTQTPSHQVTQMGQEVILRCVPISNHLYFYWYRQILGQKVEFLVSFYNNEISEKSEIFDDQFSVERPDGSNFTLKIRSTKLEDSAMYFCASRVSQGQNGYTFGSGTRLTVV.

This clone was picked up a small number of times. The chain carries TRBV19 and TRBJ2-1; 9 nucleotides agree with TRBD1. CDR1 is LNHDA, CDR2 SQIVND, per germline (reference sequence). V gave up 6 bases and J gave up 3 bases; unmatched junction bases: 6. This CDR3 spans 15 amino acids. The CDR3 coding sequence is TGTGCCAGTAGCCCGACAGGGGGTCTCTACAATGAGCAGTTCTTC. It specifies CASSPTGGLYNEQFF.

The chain combines TRBV18 with TRBJ2-2, with 9 bases fitting TRBD1. The germline gives CDR1 KGHSH, CDR2 LQKENI. J gave up 0 bases and V 10 bases, and 3 bases lay outside the gene matches. The CDR3 runs 14 residues. The CDR3 region is CATRQGANTGELFF. The CDR3 nucleotides read TGTGCCACTCGACAGGGGGCGAACACCGGGGAGCTGTTTTTT.

The V gene is TRBV5-4, the J gene TRBJ2-3, with D perhaps TRBD2 (5 bases). Trimming took off 4 bases at V and 0 bases at J, with 9 bases between the two ends. The CDR3 length is 14 residues. The germline gives CDR1 SGHNT, CDR2 YYREEE (reference sequence). The CDR3 region has the DNA TGTGCCAGCAGCCCTACTAGTAGCACAGATACGCAGTATTTT. Translated: CASSPTSSTDTQYF. Based on the CDR3 plus reference TRBV5-4 and TRBJ2-3, the full variable domain is ETGVTQSPTHLIKTRGQQVTLRCSSQSGHNTVSWYQQALGQGPQFIFQYYREEENGRGNFPPRFSGLQFPNYSSELNVNALELDDSALYLCASSPTSSTDTQYFGPGTRLTVL.

This clone appeared once. J is TRBJ2-2 and V is TRBV6-1; 8 bases fit TRBD1. In germline, CDR1 is MNHNS, CDR2 SASEGT. The CDR3 contains 15 residues. V shed 2 bases, J shed 7 bases, and the junction held 6 bases outside the gene matches. The CDR3: CASSEWTGIDGELFF. In DNA form, the CDR3 reads TGTGCCAGCAGTGAATGGACAGGGATAGACGGGGAGCTGTTTTTT.

The V gene is TRBV30, the J gene TRBJ2-3; 10 nucleotides line up with TRBD2. This CDR3 region has 17 residues. Germline trimming cut 0 bases from V and 3 bases from J; bases unmatched to any gene: 9. Germline V gene sequence: CDR1 GTSNPN, CDR2 SVGIG (reference sequence). In nucleotides, the CDR3 is TGTGCCTGGAGTGTAGCGGCTAGCGGGAGTGTGACAGATACGCAGTATTTT. Its protein is CAWSVAASGSVTDTQYF. Full variable domain (missing parts from reference TRBV30 and TRBJ2-3): SQTIHQWPATLVQPVGSPLSLECTVEGTSNPNLYWYRQAAGRGLQLLFYSVGIGQISSEVPQNLSASRPQDRQFILSSKKLLLSDSGFYLCAWSVAASGSVTDTQYFGPGTRLTVL.

The J gene is TRBJ1-2, the V gene TRBV19, with D possibly being TRBD1 (6 bases). Trimming stripped 7 bases from V and 5 bases from J, with 17 bases between. Germline CDR1 reads LNHDA; CDR2 reads SQIVND (reference sequence). This CDR3 is 14 amino acids long. CDR3 in DNA: TGTGCCAGTACAGGGGACTATTTGATTTATGGCTACACCTTC. It encodes CASTGDYLIYGYTF.

A few counts support this clone. The chain has TRBV14 and TRBJ1-1; no firm D call. CDR1 is SGHDN, CDR2 FVKESK, per germline. V lost 7 bases and J 1 base, leaving 13 bases between the germline ends. This CDR3 spans 14 amino acids. The CDR3 coding sequence is TGTGCCAGCACACAGCTTACAGAGAACACTGAAGCTTTCTTT. Translating gives CASTQLTENTEAFF.

The chain is built from TRBV19 and TRBJ2-7; D might be TRBD1 (5 bases). Germline CDR1 reads LNHDA; CDR2 reads SQIVND (reference sequence). Trimming took off 5 bases at V and 3 bases at J, with 11 bases between the two ends. CDR3 length equals 13 residues. The CDR3 nucleotides are TGTGCCAGTAGTGCCAGGGTCAGCTACGAGCAGTACTTC. Protein: CASSARVSYEQYF.

This sequence joins TRBV19 and TRBJ1-6, with 7 bases that match TRBD1. Germline CDR1 and CDR2: LNHDA and SQIVND (reference sequence). The CDR3 is 15 amino acids. V lost 6 bases and J lost 2; bases outside the gene matches: 4. CDR3 protein: CASRAGTAYNSPLHF. CDR3 DNA sequence: TGTGCCAGTAGGGCCGGGACAGCCTATAATTCACCCCTCCACTTT.